This T cell receptor (beta chain) was captured in a study of shared clonotypes between healthy human individuals. Study-level background: The study used three CD4 naive, three CD4 memory, two CD8 naive and one CD8 memory plate per donor.

Germline V gene sequence: CDR1 SGHRS, CDR2 YFSETQ. Trimming shortened V by 4 bases and J by 6 bases, and 20 bases separated the two germline ends. This CDR3 comprises 15 residues. A word on this clone: Its specificity is not known.

Broader study findings: The genetic and exposure-history diversity represented was limited by few donors. It was the non-shared clonotypes that had lower generation probabilities than clonotypes shared by all four donors.

Running of the assay took place at deep level. Sequenced by immunoSEQ multiplex PCR; TCRdb stores in-frame clones only, minus some. The sample contains under 2.5 million clones, about nine tenths of which appear only once. The chain is built from TRBV5-1 and TRBJ2-7; the D gene is possibly TRBD1 (5 bases). The receptor's source is a man aged 18-30 years in good health. Some clones in this sample may be carry-over from other donors' samples. Specimen: naive CD4+ T cells from PBMCs. Subset defined: CD45RA+ positively selected. The CDR3 nucleotides read TGCGCCAGCAGCCCAGGCCCCGCGGACCAGGGCGAGCAGTACTTC. This gives the protein CASSPGPADQGEQYF.